This T cell receptor (beta chain) was captured by sequencing in a study of T cells after yellow fever vaccination. From the 5' RACE reads, TCRdb called clonotypes with MiXCR, one entry per CDR3 protein. The table records 400,000 or so distinct CDR3 sequences, approximately 18% of them present only once. Whole-study findings and limits: It was the secondary response that reached its peak faster, day 5 versus 15, but it was weaker.

Turning to this clonotype: Its antigen is still unknown.

The CDR3 has 13 residues. Trimming left V 5 bases short and J 2 bases short, with 8 bases between. Germline CDR1 MDHEN, CDR2 SYDVKM. Sequences were derived from PBMCs, sampled before the yellow fever booster vaccination. The receptor comes from a man between 18 and 29 years old who received the YFV17D yellow fever vaccine. The rearrangement links TRBV28 to TRBJ2-3; no clear D. For the CDR3, the DNA is TGTGCCAGCAGTCGCAAATTCACAGATACGCAGTATTTT. Translating gives CASSRKFTDTQYF.